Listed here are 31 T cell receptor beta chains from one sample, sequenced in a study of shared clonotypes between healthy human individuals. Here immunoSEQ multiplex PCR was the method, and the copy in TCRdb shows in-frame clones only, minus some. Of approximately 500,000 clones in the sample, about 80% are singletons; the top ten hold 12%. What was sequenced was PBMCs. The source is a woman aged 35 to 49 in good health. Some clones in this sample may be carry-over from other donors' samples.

CDR3 in DNA: TGTGCCAGCAGTTTTTGGGGTCACACCGGGGAGCTGTTTTTT. Translated, it gives CASSFWGHTGELFF. This chain links TRBV28 with TRBJ2-2; D ambiguous. V was pared by 3 bases and J by 3 bases, with 8 bases between. The CDR3 consists of 14 residues. The V gene's germline CDR1 is MDHEN and CDR2 SYDVKM. The variable domain in full, with the rest retrieved from reference TRBV28 and TRBJ2-2, is DVKVTQSSRYLVKRTGEKVFLECVQDMDHENMFWYRQDPGLGLRLIYFSYDVKMKEKGDIPEGYSVSREKKERFSLILESASTNQTSMYLCASSFWGHTGELFFGEGSRLTVL.

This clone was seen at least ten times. Here the CDR3 reads CASSPQVGHEQYF. CDR3 sequence (DNA): TGTGCCAGCAGCCCCCAGGTGGGTCACGAGCAGTACTTC. J is TRBJ2-7 and V is TRBV7-9; D is uncertain. Trimming shortened V by 5 bases and J by 5 bases, and 13 bases separated the two germline ends. Germline V gene data show CDR1 as SEHNR and CDR2 as FQNEAQ (reference sequence). This CDR3 spans 13 amino acids.

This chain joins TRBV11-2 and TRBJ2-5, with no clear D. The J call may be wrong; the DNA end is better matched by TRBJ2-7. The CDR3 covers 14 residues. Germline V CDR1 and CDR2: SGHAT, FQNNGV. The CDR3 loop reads CASSLGGSSYEQYF. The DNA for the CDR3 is TGTGCCAGCAGCTTAGGTGGCAGCTCCTACGAGCAGTACTTC.

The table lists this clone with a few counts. For the CDR3, the DNA is TGTGCCACCAGCAGGCCCGACAGCACTGAAGCTTTCTTT. It yields the protein CATSRPDSTEAFF. The V gene is TRBV15, the J gene TRBJ1-1; tentative D call: TRBD1 (5 bases). The CDR3 loop spans 13 amino acids. Germline lookup yields CDR1 LNHNV and CDR2 YYDKDF (reference sequence). V shed 3 bases and J shed 4 bases, with 9 bases lying between them.

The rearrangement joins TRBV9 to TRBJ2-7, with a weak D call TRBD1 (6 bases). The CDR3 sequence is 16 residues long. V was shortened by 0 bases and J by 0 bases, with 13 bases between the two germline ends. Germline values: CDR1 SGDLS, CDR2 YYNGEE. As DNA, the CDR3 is TGTGCCAGCAGCGTAGATGGGGGCGCACGCTCCTACGAGCAGTACTTC. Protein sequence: CASSVDGGARSYEQYF.

CDR3 region: CASSLAQTGVGDTQYF. The CDR3 region has the DNA TGTGCCAGCAGCTTAGCGCAAACAGGGGTGGGAGATACGCAGTATTTT. V and J are TRBV7-6 and TRBJ2-3, with 7 bases that match TRBD1. The germline V gene has CDR1 SGHVS and CDR2 FNYEAQ. The J segment lost 5 bases and the V segment lost 0 bases, leaving 8 bases of the junction unmatched. This CDR3 is built from 16 residues.

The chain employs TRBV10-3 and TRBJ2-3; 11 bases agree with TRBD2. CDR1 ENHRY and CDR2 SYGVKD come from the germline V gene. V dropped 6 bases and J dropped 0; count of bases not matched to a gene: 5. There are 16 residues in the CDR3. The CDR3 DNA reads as TGTGCCATCAGGAGGGGACTAGCGGCCAGCACAGATACGCAGTATTTT. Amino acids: CAIRRGLAASTDTQYF.

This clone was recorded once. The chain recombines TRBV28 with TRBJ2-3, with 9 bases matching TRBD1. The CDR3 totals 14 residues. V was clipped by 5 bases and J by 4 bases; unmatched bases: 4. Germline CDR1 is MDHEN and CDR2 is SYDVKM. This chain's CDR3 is CASSLTGGADTQYF. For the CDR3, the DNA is TGTGCCAGCAGTCTCACAGGGGGCGCAGATACGCAGTATTTT.

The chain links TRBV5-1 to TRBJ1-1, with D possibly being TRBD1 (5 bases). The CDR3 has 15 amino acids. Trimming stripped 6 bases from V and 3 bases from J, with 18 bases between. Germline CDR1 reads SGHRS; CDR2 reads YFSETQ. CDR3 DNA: TGCGCCAGCACCGCTACCCGTCTAGGGGACACTGAAGCTTTCTTT. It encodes CASTATRLGDTEAFF.

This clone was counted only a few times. The CDR3 coding sequence is TGTGCCAGCCAAGGACGGGCCTACGAGCAGTACTTC. Translation: CASQGRAYEQYF. The genes are TRBV2 and TRBJ2-7; D ambiguous. CDR3 length equals 12 residues. V was shortened by 8 bases and J by 2 bases, with 10 bases between the two germline ends. Germline values: CDR1 SNHLY, CDR2 FYNNEI.

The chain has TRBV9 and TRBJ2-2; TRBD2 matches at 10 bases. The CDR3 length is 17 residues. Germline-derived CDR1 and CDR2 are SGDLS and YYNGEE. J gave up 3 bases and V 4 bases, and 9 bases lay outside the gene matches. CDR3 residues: CASSRSTSGAYTGELFF. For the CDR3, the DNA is TGTGCCAGCAGCCGTTCCACTAGCGGGGCCTACACCGGGGAGCTGTTTTTT.

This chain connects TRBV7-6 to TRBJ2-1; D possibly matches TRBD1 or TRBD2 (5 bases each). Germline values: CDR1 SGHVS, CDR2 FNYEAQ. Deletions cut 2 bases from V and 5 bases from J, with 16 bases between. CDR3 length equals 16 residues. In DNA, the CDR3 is TGTGCCAGCAGCTTAAACCCCCCCCTGGGGGACAATGAGCAGTTCTTC. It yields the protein CASSLNPPLGDNEQFF.

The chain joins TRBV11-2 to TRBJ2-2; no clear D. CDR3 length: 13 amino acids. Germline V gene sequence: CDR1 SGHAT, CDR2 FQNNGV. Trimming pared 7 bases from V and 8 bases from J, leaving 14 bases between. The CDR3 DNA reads TGTGCCAGCACCCAAAATACTGTTGGGGAGCTGTTTTTT. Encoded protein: CASTQNTVGELFF.

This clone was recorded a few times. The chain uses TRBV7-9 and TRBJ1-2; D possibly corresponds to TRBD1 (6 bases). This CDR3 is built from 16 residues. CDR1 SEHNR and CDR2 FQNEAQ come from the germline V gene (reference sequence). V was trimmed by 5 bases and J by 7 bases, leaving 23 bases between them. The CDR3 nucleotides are TGTGCCAGCAGCGATACAACCGTAGGGGGAGGGAGTGGCTACACCTTC. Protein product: CASSDTTVGGGSGYTF.

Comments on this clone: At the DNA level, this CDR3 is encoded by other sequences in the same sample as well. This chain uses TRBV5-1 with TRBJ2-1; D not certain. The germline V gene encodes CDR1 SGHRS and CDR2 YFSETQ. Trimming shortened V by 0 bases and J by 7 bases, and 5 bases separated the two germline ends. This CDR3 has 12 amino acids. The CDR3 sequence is CASSLAGNEQFF. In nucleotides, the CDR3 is TGCGCCAGCAGCTTGGCTGGGAATGAGCAGTTCTTC.

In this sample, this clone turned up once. The CDR3 region has the DNA TGTGCCAGCAGCTCTAGCGGGAGGGGAGATACGCAGTATTTT. This gives the protein CASSSSGRGDTQYF. This chain connects TRBV7-3 to TRBJ2-3; 12 nucleotides line up with TRBD2. This CDR3 contains 14 residues. V shed 4 bases, J shed 5 bases, and the junction held 1 base outside the gene matches. The germline V gene has CDR1 SGHTA and CDR2 FQGTGA.

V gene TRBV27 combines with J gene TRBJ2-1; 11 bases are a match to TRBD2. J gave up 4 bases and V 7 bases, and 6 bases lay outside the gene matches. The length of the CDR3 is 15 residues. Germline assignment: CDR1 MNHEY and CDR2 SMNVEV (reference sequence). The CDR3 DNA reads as TGTGCCAGCACATTAGCGGGAGGGAGGTACAATGAGCAGTTCTTC. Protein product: CASTLAGGRYNEQFF.

CDR3 coding DNA: TGCGCCAGCAGCTTGGAAGGGCATTGGAATGAGCAGTTCTTC. Protein product: CASSLEGHWNEQFF. The chain combines TRBV5-1 with TRBJ2-1; D not resolved. Trimming stripped 0 bases from V and 7 bases from J, with 11 bases between. In germline, CDR1 is SGHRS, CDR2 YFSETQ. The CDR3 consists of 14 residues.

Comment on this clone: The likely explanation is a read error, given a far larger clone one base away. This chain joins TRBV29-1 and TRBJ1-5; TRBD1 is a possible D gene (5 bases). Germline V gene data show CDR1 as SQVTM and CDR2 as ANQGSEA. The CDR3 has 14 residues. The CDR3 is CSVATDISNQSQHF. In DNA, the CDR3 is TGCAGCGTAGCCACGGACATTAGCAATCAGTCCCAGCATTTT.

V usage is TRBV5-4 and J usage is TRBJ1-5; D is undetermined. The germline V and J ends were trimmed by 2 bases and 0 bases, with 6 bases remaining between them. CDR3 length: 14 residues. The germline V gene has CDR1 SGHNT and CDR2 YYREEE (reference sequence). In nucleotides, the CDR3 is TGTGCCAGCAGCTTAAGAGGTAGCAATCAGCCCCAGCATTTT. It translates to CASSLRGSNQPQHF.

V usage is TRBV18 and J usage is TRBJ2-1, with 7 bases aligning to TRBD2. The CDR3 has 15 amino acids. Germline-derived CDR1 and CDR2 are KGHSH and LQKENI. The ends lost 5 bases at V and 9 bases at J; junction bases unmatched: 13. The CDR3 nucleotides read TGTGCCAGCTCAACGGCGGGAGAGGGGTCGGGTGAGCAGTTCTTC. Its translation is CASSTAGEGSGEQFF.

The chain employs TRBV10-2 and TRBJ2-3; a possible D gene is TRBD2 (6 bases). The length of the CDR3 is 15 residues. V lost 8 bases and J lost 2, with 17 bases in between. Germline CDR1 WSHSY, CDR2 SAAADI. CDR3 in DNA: TGCGCCAGCGGGAAGACTAGGGAGGCCACAGATACGCAGTATTTT. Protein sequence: CASGKTREATDTQYF.

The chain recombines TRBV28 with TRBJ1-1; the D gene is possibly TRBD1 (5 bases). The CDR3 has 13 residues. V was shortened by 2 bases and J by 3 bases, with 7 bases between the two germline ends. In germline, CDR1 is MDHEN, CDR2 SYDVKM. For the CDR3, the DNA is TGTGCCAGCAGTTTAAGCAGGGACACTGAAGCTTTCTTT. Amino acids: CASSLSRDTEAFF.

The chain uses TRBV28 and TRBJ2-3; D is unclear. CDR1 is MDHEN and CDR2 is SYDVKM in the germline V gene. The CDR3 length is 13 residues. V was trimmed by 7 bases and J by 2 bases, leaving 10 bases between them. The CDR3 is CASIGPLTDTQYF. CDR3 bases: TGTGCCAGCATAGGACCCCTCACAGATACGCAGTATTTT. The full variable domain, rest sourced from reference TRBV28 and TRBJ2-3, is DVKVTQSSRYLVKRTGEKVFLECVQDMDHENMFWYRQDPGLGLRLIYFSYDVKMKEKGDIPEGYSVSREKKERFSLILESASTNQTSMYLCASIGPLTDTQYFGPGTRLTVL.

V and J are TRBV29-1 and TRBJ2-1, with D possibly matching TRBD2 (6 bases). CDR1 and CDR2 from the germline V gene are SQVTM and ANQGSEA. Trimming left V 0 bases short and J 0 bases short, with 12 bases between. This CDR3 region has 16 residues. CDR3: CSVEEGSGSSYNEQFF. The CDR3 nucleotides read TGCAGCGTTGAAGAAGGTAGCGGCAGCTCCTACAATGAGCAGTTCTTC.

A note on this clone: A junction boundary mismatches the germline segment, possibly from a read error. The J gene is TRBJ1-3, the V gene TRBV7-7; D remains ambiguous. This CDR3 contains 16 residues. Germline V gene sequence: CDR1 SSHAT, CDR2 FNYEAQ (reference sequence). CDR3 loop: CASSLAPPSSGNTIYF. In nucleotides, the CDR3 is TGTGCTAGCAGCTTAGCGCCCCCGAGCTCTGGAAACACCATATATTTT.

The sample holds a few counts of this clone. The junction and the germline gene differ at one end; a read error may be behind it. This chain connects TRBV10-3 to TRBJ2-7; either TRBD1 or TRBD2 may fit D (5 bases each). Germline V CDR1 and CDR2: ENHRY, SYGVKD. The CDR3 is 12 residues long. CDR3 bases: TGTGCCATCAGGACTTTAACCGGGACCTATCGGTTC. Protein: CAIRTLTGTYRF.

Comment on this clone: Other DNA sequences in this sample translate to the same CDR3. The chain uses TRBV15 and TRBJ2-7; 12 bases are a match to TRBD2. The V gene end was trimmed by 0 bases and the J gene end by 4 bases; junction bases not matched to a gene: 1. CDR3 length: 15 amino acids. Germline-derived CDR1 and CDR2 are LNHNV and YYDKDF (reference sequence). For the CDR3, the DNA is TGTGCCACCAGCAGAGACCTAGCGGGAGGGTACGAGCAGTACTTC. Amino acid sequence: CATSRDLAGGYEQYF.

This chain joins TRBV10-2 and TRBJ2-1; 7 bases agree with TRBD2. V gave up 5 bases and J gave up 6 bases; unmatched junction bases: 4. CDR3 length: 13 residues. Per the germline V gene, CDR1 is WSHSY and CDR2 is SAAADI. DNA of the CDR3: TGCGCCAGCAGTCCCCAGCGGGGCAATGAGCAGTTCTTC. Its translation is CASSPQRGNEQFF.

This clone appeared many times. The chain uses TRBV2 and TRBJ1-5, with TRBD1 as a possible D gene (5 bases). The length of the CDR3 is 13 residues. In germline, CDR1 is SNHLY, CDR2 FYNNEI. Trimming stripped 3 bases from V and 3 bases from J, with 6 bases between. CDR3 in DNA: TGTGCCAGCAGTGACAGGGACAATCAGCCCCAGCATTTT. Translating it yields CASSDRDNQPQHF.

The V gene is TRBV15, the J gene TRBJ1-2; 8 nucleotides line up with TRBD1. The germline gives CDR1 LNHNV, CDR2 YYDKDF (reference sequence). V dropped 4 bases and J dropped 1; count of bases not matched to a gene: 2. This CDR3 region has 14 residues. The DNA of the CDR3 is TGTGCCACCAGCAAGGGACAGGTTAACTATGGCTACACCTTC. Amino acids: CATSKGQVNYGYTF.